One and the same sample provided the 32 T cell receptor beta chains below, sequenced in a study of T cells in Graves' hyperthyroidism and ophthalmopathy. TCR beta CDR3 sequences were amplified from RNA transcripts. The HTBI primer set served for first-round RT-PCR of the TCR CDR3. Via MiXCR, TCRdb re-called the multiplex PCR reads, giving one row per CDR3 protein. The table has 300,000 to 450,000 distinct CDR3 sequences, 13% seen once; the top ten hold 9.2%. Material: blood. These receptors originate from a woman aged 18-29 years with Graves' hyperthyroidism.

This chain joins TRBV28 and TRBJ1-3; tentative D call: TRBD1 (5 bases). The germline V gene has CDR1 MDHEN and CDR2 SYDVKM. Trimming shortened V by 5 bases and J by 3 bases, and 17 bases separated the two germline ends. There are 16 residues in the CDR3. As DNA, the CDR3 is TGTGCCAGCAGTGTCCGGGGGGGAAAATTTGGAAACACCATATATTTT. Encoded protein: CASSVRGGKFGNTIYF.

This clonotype was counted ten times or more. V is TRBV19 and J is TRBJ2-5; a weak D match, TRBD1 (6 bases). The CDR3 extends over 15 amino acids. The ends were cut back, 4 bases at V and 1 base at J, with 13 bases in the middle. Per the germline V gene, CDR1 is LNHDA and CDR2 is SQIVND (reference sequence). CDR3 in amino acids: CASSTTGTGQETQYF. CDR3 bases: TGTGCCAGTAGTACAACAGGGACGGGCCAAGAGACCCAGTACTTC.

For this clonotype: This may be a read error: a much more frequent sequence differs by one nucleotide. The chain recombines TRBV4-3 with TRBJ2-1, with D maybe TRBD1 (5 bases). Germline loops: CDR1 LGHNA, CDR2 YSLEER. The CDR3 loop spans 15 amino acids. CDR3 protein: CASSQTGHSHNEQFF. CDR3 in DNA: TGCGCCAGCAGCCAAACAGGACACTCCCACAATGAGCAGTTCTTC.

The chain combines TRBV10-3 with TRBJ2-1; TRBD2 aligns across 8 bases. Per germline, CDR1 ENHRY and CDR2 SYGVKD. CDR3 length equals 15 residues. The junction had 7 bases not matched to a gene; V was cut back by 3 bases and J by 6 bases. Written as DNA, the CDR3 is TGTGCCATCAGTGATGAGGGAAGCGGGAGCAATGAGCAGTTCTTC. This gives the protein CAISDEGSGSNEQFF.

To note about this clonotype: A much larger clone differs by one base, so this may be a read error. The gene calls are TRBV28 and TRBJ1-2; D remains unclear. Germline-derived CDR1 and CDR2 are MDHEN and SYDVKM. The CDR3 has 12 residues. CDR3 nucleotide sequence: TGTGCCTGCAGTGCGGGAGGAGATGGCTACACCTTC. Translation: CACSAGGDGYTF.

This clonotype was found many times. This sequence joins TRBV6-1 and TRBJ2-7; no reliable D call. V was clipped by 0 bases and J by 2 bases, with 2 bases between them. Germline loops: CDR1 MNHNS, CDR2 SASEGT. This CDR3 has 12 residues. CDR3 sequence: CASSEATYEQYF. The CDR3 bases are TGTGCCAGCAGTGAAGCTACCTACGAGCAGTACTTC.

This clonotype was picked up many times. The chain employs TRBV7-2 and TRBJ2-1; D possibly corresponds to TRBD2 (5 bases). The CDR3 consists of 14 residues. V was pared by 6 bases and J by 5 bases, with 14 bases between. Per germline, CDR1 SGHTA and CDR2 FQGNSA. CDR3 region: CASRAFGLNNEQFF. The CDR3 nucleotides read TGTGCCAGCAGGGCCTTCGGACTCAACAATGAGCAGTTCTTC.

This clonotype appeared many times. The J gene is TRBJ2-5, the V gene TRBV3-1; 9 bases are shared with TRBD2. Trimming took 1 base from V and 3 from J; bases not matched to a gene: 3. The CDR3 loop spans 15 amino acids. The germline gives CDR1 LGHDT, CDR2 YNNKEL (reference sequence). The CDR3 reads CASSQGLAEKETQYF. The CDR3 bases are TGTGCCAGCAGCCAAGGACTAGCGGAGAAAGAGACCCAGTACTTC.

This clonotype was seen just once. The chain carries TRBV19 and TRBJ2-3; TRBD1 is a possible D gene (7 bases). CDR1 LNHDA and CDR2 SQIVND come from the germline V gene (reference sequence). V lost 7 bases, J lost 4 bases, and 21 bases lay in between. The CDR3 length is 16 residues. The CDR3 is CASTSWSRGDADTQYF. The CDR3, as DNA: TGTGCCAGTACATCATGGTCCAGGGGGGACGCAGATACGCAGTATTTT.

This clonotype was counted at least ten times. V usage is TRBV7-2 and J usage is TRBJ1-2; D perhaps matches TRBD1 (5 bases). Trimming took 5 bases from V and 4 from J, leaving 17 bases between them. Germline CDR1 and CDR2: SGHTA and FQGNSA. CDR3 size: 15 residues. CDR3 sequence (DNA): TGTGCCAGCAGCCCACGACAGAGTTCTACCTATGGCTACACCTTC. Amino acids: CASSPRQSSTYGYTF. The whole variable domain, filled in from reference TRBV7-2 and TRBJ1-2, reads GAGVSQSPSNKVTEKGKDVELRCDPISGHTALYWYRQSLGQGLEFLIYFQGNSAPDKSGLPSDRFSAERTGGSVSTLTIQRTQQEDSAVYLCASSPRQSSTYGYTFGSGTRLTVV.

V usage is TRBV6-2 or TRBV6-3 and J usage is TRBJ2-3, with D unclear. Trimming stripped 0 bases from V and 13 bases from J, with 8 bases between. This CDR3 is built from 11 residues. Germline CDR1 is MNHEY and CDR2 is SVGEGT. The CDR3 loop is CASSYSNLEYF. The DNA of the CDR3 is TGTGCCAGCAGTTACTCGAATCTCGAGTATTTT.

This clonotype was observed a few times. The chain combines TRBV5-1 with TRBJ2-2; D gene uncertain. Germline V gene data show CDR1 as SGHRS and CDR2 as YFSETQ. Trimming removed 4 bases from V and 7 bases from J, with 17 bases in between. The CDR3 sequence is 15 residues long. The CDR3 coding sequence is TGCGCCAGCAGCCAAGGGCCCACCTCGGGCGGGGAGCTGTTTTTT. Amino acid sequence: CASSQGPTSGGELFF.

There are many counts of this clonotype. The rearrangement uses TRBV20-1 and TRBJ2-1; 9 positions match TRBD2. Germline assignment: CDR1 DFQATT and CDR2 SNEGSKA (reference sequence). V lost 5 bases, J lost 1 base, and 12 bases stayed unmatched. This CDR3 contains 17 residues. CDR3: CSAPWGWLAGSYNEQFF. The CDR3 nucleotides read TGCAGTGCTCCCTGGGGATGGCTAGCGGGGTCCTACAATGAGCAGTTCTTC.

The chain couples TRBV10-2 to TRBJ2-1, with 7 bases lining up with TRBD2. The trim removed 8 bases at V and 7 bases at J, leaving 11 bases unmatched. The V gene's germline CDR1 is WSHSY and CDR2 SAAADI. This CDR3 is built from 14 residues. In DNA form, the CDR3 reads TGCGCCAGCTCCCGGGACTACCGGTCGAATGAGCAGTTCTTC. It translates to CASSRDYRSNEQFF.

This clonotype was counted many times. CDR3 in amino acids: CASSLVSVTEETQYF. CDR3 DNA: TGTGCCAGCAGCTTAGTGTCGGTGACAGAGGAGACCCAGTACTTC. The chain joins TRBV7-2 to TRBJ2-5; a weak D match, TRBD1 (5 bases). With 1 base removed from V and 5 bases from J, the gap between germline ends came to 14 bases. This CDR3 is 15 amino acids long. The germline CDR1 and CDR2 sequences are SGHTA and FQGNSA.

The genes are TRBV27 and TRBJ2-7; 9 bases match TRBD2. The CDR3 consists of 14 residues. V trimming: 7 bases; J trimming: 7 bases; junction bases outside the gene matches: 11. Germline lookup yields CDR1 MNHEY and CDR2 SMNVEV (reference sequence). In nucleotides, the CDR3 is TGTGCCAGCAAGGGGGCGGGAGGGCCGGGGGAGCAGTACTTC. Amino acid sequence: CASKGAGGPGEQYF.

At least ten counts were recorded for this clonotype. The CDR3 DNA sequence: TGTGCCAGCAGTGGGCATGACTATGGCTACACCTTC. It translates to CASSGHDYGYTF. V is TRBV2 and J is TRBJ1-2; no reliable D call. The CDR3 loop spans 12 amino acids. With 4 bases removed from V and 3 bases from J, the gap between germline ends came to 6 bases. Germline V gene data show CDR1 as SNHLY and CDR2 as FYNNEI.

The table lists this clonotype with many counts. The J gene is TRBJ2-5, the V gene TRBV5-6, with a weak D call TRBD2 (6 bases). The germline V and J ends were trimmed by 4 bases and 4 bases, with 14 bases remaining between them. Germline V gene lookup returns CDR1 SGHDT and CDR2 YYEEEE. CDR3 length: 14 residues. Here the CDR3 reads CASSPGGSRETQYF. The CDR3 DNA reads as TGTGCCAGCAGCCCTGGAGGGTCCAGAGAGACCCAGTACTTC.

This clonotype was observed a single time. CDR3 nucleotide sequence: TGTGCCAGCAGCTATACAGGGGATGGCACTGGAGCCTTCTTT. Translation: CASSYTGDGTGAFF. The chain has TRBV13 and TRBJ1-1; 7 nucleotides align to TRBD1. V gave up 4 bases and J gave up 14 bases; unmatched junction bases: 16. The germline gives CDR1 PRHDT, CDR2 FYEKMQ (reference sequence). The CDR3 consists of 14 residues.

The table lists this clonotype with a few counts. The chain combines TRBV20-1 with TRBJ1-2; no clear D gene. Germline CDR1 and CDR2: DFQATT and SNEGSKA (reference sequence). CDR3 size: 13 residues. V lost 4 bases, J lost 0 bases, and 9 bases lay in between. The CDR3 reads CSAKRTANYGYTF. The CDR3 coding sequence is TGCAGTGCTAAGAGGACGGCTAACTATGGCTACACCTTC.

Many counts were recorded for this clonotype. The chain recombines TRBV7-3 with TRBJ2-3, with D perhaps TRBD1 or TRBD2 (5 bases each). The CDR3 loop spans 14 amino acids. From germline, CDR1 is SGHTA and CDR2 FQGTGA. Trimming took off 1 base at V and 0 bases at J, with 5 bases between the two ends. CDR3 bases: TGTGCCAGCAGCTTAAGGGGGAGCACAGATACGCAGTATTTT. Protein sequence: CASSLRGSTDTQYF.

This clonotype has more than one count but fewer than ten. The chain links TRBV20-1 to TRBJ1-3; a possible D gene is TRBD1 (5 bases). The V gene's germline CDR1 is DFQATT and CDR2 SNEGSKA (reference sequence). CDR3 length equals 11 residues. The CDR3: CSAGGRGGIYF. The DNA for the CDR3 is TGCAGCGCCGGGGGTCGAGGTGGCATATATTTT.

This clonotype was seen more than once but under ten times. The chain links TRBV3-1 to TRBJ2-6; D uncertain. Germline V gives CDR1 LGHDT, CDR2 YNNKEL (reference sequence). Trimming cost V 4 bases and J 0 bases, with 13 bases left between them. The CDR3 spans 17 residues. CDR3 region: CASSLTQSLSGANVLTF. CDR3 DNA: TGTGCCAGCAGCCTAACCCAGTCCCTCTCTGGGGCCAACGTCCTGACTTTC.

This clonotype was detected ten times or more. CDR3 residues: CASSLGGLASQETQYF. CDR3 coding DNA: TGCGCCAGCAGCTTGGGGGGACTAGCGTCGCAAGAGACCCAGTACTTC. The chain is built from TRBV5-1 and TRBJ2-5; TRBD2 agrees at 10 bases. CDR3 length: 16 residues. Germline V CDR1 and CDR2: SGHRS, YFSETQ. With V trimmed by 0 bases and J by 2 bases, 4 bases remained unmatched. The variable domain in full, completed from reference TRBV5-1 and TRBJ2-5, reads KAGVTQTPRYLIKTRGQQVTLSCSPISGHRSVSWYQQTPGQGLQFLFEYFSETQRNKGNFPGRFSGRQFSNSRSEMNVSTLELGDSALYLCASSLGGLASQETQYFGPGTRLLVL.

This clonotype was detected many times. The chain uses TRBV6-2 or TRBV6-3 and TRBJ1-2; 7 nucleotides match TRBD1. The CDR3 covers 14 residues. With 5 bases clipped from V and 2 bases from J, the junction kept 5 bases outside the gene matches. The germline CDR1 and CDR2 sequences are MNHEY and SVGEGT. This CDR3 is CASSKKTGNYGYTF. In DNA form, the CDR3 reads TGTGCCAGCAGTAAAAAGACAGGGAACTATGGCTACACCTTC.

There are many counts of this clonotype. The chain links TRBV5-4 to TRBJ2-2; D gene uncertain. V shed 6 bases and J shed 1 base, with 10 bases lying between them. There are 14 residues in the CDR3. Germline V gene data show CDR1 as SGHNT and CDR2 as YYREEE (reference sequence). The chain's CDR3 is CASNARGNTGELFF. As DNA, the CDR3 is TGTGCCAGCAATGCACGCGGGAACACCGGGGAGCTGTTTTTT.

This clonotype was found many times. The chain links TRBV6-9 to TRBJ2-7; unclear D gene. The CDR3 length is 13 residues. The ends were cut back, 6 bases at V and 0 bases at J, with 9 bases in the middle. Germline CDR1 reads MNHGY; CDR2 reads SVAAGI. The CDR3 here is CASSPITSYEQYF. In DNA, the CDR3 is TGTGCCAGCAGCCCTATTACCTCCTACGAGCAGTACTTC.

This clonotype has just a few counts. The chain links TRBV4-1 to TRBJ2-7; D unclear. This CDR3 contains 17 residues. The germline CDR1 and CDR2 sequences are MGHRA and YSYEKL. With 4 bases removed from V and 2 bases from J, the gap between germline ends came to 21 bases. CDR3 in amino acids: CASSPTPNSPVPYEQYF. DNA of the CDR3: TGCGCCAGCAGCCCTACCCCCAACTCCCCGGTCCCCTACGAGCAGTACTTC.

The chain couples TRBV7-9 to TRBJ1-6; the D is unclear. Trimming removed 0 bases from V and 11 bases from J, with 8 bases in between. CDR1 SEHNR and CDR2 FQNEAQ come from the germline V gene (reference sequence). The CDR3 length is 13 residues. Here the CDR3 DNA reads TGTGCCAGCAGCTTAGCTCTTGGGACACCCCTCCACTTT. This translates into CASSLALGTPLHF.

The J gene is TRBJ1-1, the V gene TRBV4-3; maybe TRBD1 (6 bases). With 3 bases removed from V and 10 bases from J, the gap between germline ends came to 15 bases. Germline lookup yields CDR1 LGHNA and CDR2 YSLEER. This CDR3 has 13 amino acids. For the CDR3, the DNA is TGCGCCAGCAGCCAGGACTCCGGGACACGAGCTTTCTTT. This translates into CASSQDSGTRAFF.

This clonotype was seen repeatedly, ten times or more. CDR3 in amino acids: CASDWGPNSPLHF. For the CDR3, the DNA is TGTGCCAGCGACTGGGGACCAAATTCACCCCTCCACTTT. The chain couples TRBV28 to TRBJ1-6, with D possibly TRBD1 on 5 matching bases. Trimming removed 8 bases at V and 7 bases at J, with 12 bases between. The CDR3 consists of 13 residues. Germline V gene sequence: CDR1 MDHEN, CDR2 SYDVKM.

This clonotype came up many times. The chain employs TRBV19 and TRBJ2-3; TRBD1 might be the D (6 bases). The CDR3 is 16 residues long. Germline CDR1 is LNHDA and CDR2 is SQIVND (reference sequence). The V end was cut by 8 bases, the J end by 0 bases, with 18 bases between. The CDR3 region has the DNA TGTGCCAGTGGAGACCAGGGGATTTCTAGCACAGATACGCAGTATTTT. Protein sequence: CASGDQGISSTDTQYF.